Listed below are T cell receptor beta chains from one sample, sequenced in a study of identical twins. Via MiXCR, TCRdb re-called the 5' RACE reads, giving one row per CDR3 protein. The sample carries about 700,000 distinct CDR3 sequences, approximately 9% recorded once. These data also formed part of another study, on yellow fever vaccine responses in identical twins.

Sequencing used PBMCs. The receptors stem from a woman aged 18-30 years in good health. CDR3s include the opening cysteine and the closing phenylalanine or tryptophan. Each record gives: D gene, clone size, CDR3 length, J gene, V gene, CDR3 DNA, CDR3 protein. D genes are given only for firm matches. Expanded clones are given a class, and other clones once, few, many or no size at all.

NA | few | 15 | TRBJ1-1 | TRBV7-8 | TGTGCCAGCAGCTTAGCACCGAGACAGAACACTGAAGCTTTCTTT | CASSLAPRQNTEAFF
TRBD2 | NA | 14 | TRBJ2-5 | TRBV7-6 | TGTGCCAGCAGCAGCGGGGGGGTACGGGAGACCCAGTACTTC | CASSSGGVRETQYF
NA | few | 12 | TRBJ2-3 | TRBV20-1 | TGCAGTGCCACTGACCCCCCAGATACGCAGTATTTT | CSATDPPDTQYF
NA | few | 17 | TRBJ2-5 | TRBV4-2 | TGTGCCAGCAGTTTCGCAGGGGACGGCGGGGGTGGAGAGACCCAGTACTTC | CASSFAGDGGGGETQYF
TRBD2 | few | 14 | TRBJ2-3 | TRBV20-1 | TGCAGTGCTAGTGCGGGAGCCGGCACAGATACGCAGTATTTT | CSASAGAGTDTQYF
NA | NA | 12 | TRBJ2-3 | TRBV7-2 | TGTGCCAGCAGCTTAGACAAGAATACGCAGTATTTT | CASSLDKNTQYF
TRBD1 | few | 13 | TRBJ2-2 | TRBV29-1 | TGCAGCGTTCGAGGGGGCGCGAGCGGGGAGCTGTTTTTT | CSVRGGASGELFF
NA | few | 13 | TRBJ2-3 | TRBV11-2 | TGTGCCAGCAGCCCCGGTGATTCGAATACGCAGTATTTT | CASSPGDSNTQYF
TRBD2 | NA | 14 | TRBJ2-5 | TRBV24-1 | TGTGCCACCAGTGATCCGGGGGGAGGGGAGACCCAGTACTTC | CATSDPGGGETQYF
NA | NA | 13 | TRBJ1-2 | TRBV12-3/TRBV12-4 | TGTGCCAGCAGTTTCAAGGAGAACTATGGCTACACCTTC | CASSFKENYGYTF
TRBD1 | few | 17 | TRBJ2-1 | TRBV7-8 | TGTGCCAGCAGCAAAAAACAGGGGGTTGGCTCCTACAATGAGCAGTTCTTC | CASSKKQGVGSYNEQFF
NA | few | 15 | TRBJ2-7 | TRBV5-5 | TGTGCCAGCAGCTCAAGCGACAGGTCCCTGCACGAGCAGTACTTC | CASSSSDRSLHEQYF
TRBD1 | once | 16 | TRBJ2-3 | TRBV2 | TGTGCCAGCCCGGGGTTGGAGACAGGGATCCCAGATACGCAGTATTTT | CASPGLETGIPDTQYF
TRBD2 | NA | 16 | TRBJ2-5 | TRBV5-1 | TGCGCCAGCAGCTTGGCCGGGGGGTGGGGTCAAGAGACCCAGTACTTC | CASSLAGGWGQETQYF
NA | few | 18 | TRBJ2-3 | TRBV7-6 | TGTGCCAGCAGTTCCCCCCTGGGTCCGGGAGATCCCACAGATACGCAGTATTTT | CASSSPLGPGDPTDTQYF
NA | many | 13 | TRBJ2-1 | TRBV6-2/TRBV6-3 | TGTGCCACCGCGCTGGCCTTCGCCAATGAGCAGTTCTTC | CATALAFANEQFF
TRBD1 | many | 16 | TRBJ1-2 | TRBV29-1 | TGCAGCGTTGCCGGCCCGGACAGGGGGCGGTACTATGGCTACACCTTC | CSVAGPDRGRYYGYTF
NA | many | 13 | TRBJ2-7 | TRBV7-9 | TGTGCCAGCAGCCAAAAAACGGCCGGTCAAAAGTACTTC | CASSQKTAGQKYF
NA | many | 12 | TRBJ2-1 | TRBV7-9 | TGTGCCAGCAGCTTCGGTCCCAATGAGCAGTTCTTC | CASSFGPNEQFF
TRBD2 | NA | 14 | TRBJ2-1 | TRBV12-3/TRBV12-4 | TGTGCCAGCAGAGGACTAGCCGCGTACAATGAGCAGTTCTTC | CASRGLAAYNEQFF
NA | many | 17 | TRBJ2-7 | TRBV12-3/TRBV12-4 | TGTGCCAGCAGTTTTGGGGGTCGGGGGCGATTTCACCCCGAGCAGTACTTC | CASSFGGRGRFHPEQYF
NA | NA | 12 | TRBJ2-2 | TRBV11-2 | TGTGCCAGCACCAAAGGGGCCGGGGAGCTGTTTTTT | CASTKGAGELFF
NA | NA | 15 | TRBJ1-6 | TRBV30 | TGTGCCTGGAGACGAACGGGGTGGAATAATTCACCCCTCCACTTT | CAWRRTGWNNSPLHF
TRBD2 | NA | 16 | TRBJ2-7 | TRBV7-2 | TGTGCCAGCAGCCCAACACTGCGGGGGGCTACCTACGAGCAGTACTTC | CASSPTLRGATYEQYF
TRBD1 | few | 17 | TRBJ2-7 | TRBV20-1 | TGCAGTGCTAGACCTATTACAGGGGTCTCACACTCCTACGAGCAGTACTTC | CSARPITGVSHSYEQYF
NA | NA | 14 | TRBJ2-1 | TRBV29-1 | TGCAGCGTTCTGGGAGGCATTAGGATCAATGAGCAGTTCTTC | CSVLGGIRINEQFF